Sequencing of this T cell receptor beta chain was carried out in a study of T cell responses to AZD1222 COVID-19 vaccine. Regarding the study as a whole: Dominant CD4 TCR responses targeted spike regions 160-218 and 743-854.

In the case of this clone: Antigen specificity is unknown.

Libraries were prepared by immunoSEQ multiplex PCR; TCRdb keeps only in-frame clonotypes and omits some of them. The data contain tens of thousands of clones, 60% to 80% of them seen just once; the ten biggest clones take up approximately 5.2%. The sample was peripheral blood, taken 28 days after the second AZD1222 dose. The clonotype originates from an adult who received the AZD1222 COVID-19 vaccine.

The CDR3 coding sequence is TGTGCCAGCGGAGACAGGCGAGCTAGCACAGATACGCAGTATTTT. This sequence encodes CASGDRRASTDTQYF. This chain connects TRBV6-6 to TRBJ2-3; D is perhaps TRBD1 (6 bases). CDR3 length equals 15 residues. Trimming left V 8 bases short and J 0 bases short, with 15 bases between. Germline assignment: CDR1 MNHNY and CDR2 SVGAGI (reference sequence).